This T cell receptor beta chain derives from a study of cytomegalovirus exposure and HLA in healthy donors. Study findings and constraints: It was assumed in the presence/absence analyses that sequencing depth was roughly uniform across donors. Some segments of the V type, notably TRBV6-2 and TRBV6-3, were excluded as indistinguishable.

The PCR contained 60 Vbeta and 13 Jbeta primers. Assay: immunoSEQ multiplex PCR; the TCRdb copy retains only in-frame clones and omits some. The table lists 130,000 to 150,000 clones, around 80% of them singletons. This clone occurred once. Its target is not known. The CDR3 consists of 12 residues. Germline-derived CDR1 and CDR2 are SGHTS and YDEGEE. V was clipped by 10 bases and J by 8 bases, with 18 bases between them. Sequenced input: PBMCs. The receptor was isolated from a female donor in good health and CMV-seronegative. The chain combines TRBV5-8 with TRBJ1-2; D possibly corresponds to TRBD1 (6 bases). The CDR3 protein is CAPAGGGLGYTF. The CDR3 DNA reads TGTGCCCCAGCTGGGGGGGGGCTCGGCTACACCTTC.